A selection of T cell receptor beta chains follows, all from one sample in a study of blood T cell repertoires in COVID-19. TCRdb's copy holds only in-frame clones and misses some; the assay was immunoSEQ multiplex PCR. Of about 210,000 clones in the sample, around 86% were seen once. Material: PBMCs or T cells enriched from blood (not recorded which). The receptors come from a woman aged 50 to 65 with acute COVID-19. CDR3s include the opening cysteine and the closing phenylalanine or tryptophan. The D gene is left open where the match is weak.

v_call d_call cdr3_length cdr3_aa
TRBV6-1 TRBD1 16 CASSELGQGPFYEQYF
TRBV7-9 TRBD2 14 CASSFSSGYYEQYF
TRBV28 TRBD1 15 CASSLGGTGIEEQYF
TRBV5-1 - 17 CASSQSSGSGLSYEQYF
TRBV25-1 - 14 CATVHGAVNTEAFF
TRBV2 TRBD2 11 CASSGGSEQFF
TRBV29-1 - 12 CSGRVQTGELFF
TRBV7-2 - 13 CASSPGVRYGYTF
TRBV19 - 13 CASKPGYDSPLHF
TRBV5-1 TRBD1 14 CASSRQGENTEAFF
TRBV7-9 - 12 CASSFSNEKLFF
TRBV15 TRBD1 15 CATSPRQGLNTEAFF
TRBV3-1/TRBV3-2 - 18 CASSLAARGRVDCETQYF
TRBV6-1 TRBD1 18 CASSDFGTGGGKNEKLFF
TRBV20-1 - 8 CSVYGYTF
TRBV4-1 TRBD1 15 CASSQAGPRGRGYTF
TRBV28 TRBD1 15 CASSGPGGVSGIQYF
TRBV28 - 14 CASSLSGLSYEQYF
TRBV19 - 14 CASSNPGQNTEAFF
TRBV29-1 TRBD2 14 CSVSSSGRSYEQYF
TRBV28 - 13 CASSTRGTGTQYF
TRBV18 - 15 CASSPVPGSNYGYTF
TRBV28 - 13 CASRTFRHSEAFF
TRBV5-1 TRBD2 15 CASSFAGVGTDTQYF
TRBV5-1 TRBD1 16 CASSGLDRVGPDTQYF
TRBV19 - 14 CASSQQGSTYGYTF
TRBV6-1 - 15 CASSEGGRANSPLHF
TRBV7-2 TRBD1 14 CASSTWDRVTEAFF
TRBV7-2 - 16 CASSLSLSDPKNIQYF
TRBV6-1 TRBD2 15 CASSDGSSGSYEQYF
TRBV19 - 12 CASSIRSEKLFF